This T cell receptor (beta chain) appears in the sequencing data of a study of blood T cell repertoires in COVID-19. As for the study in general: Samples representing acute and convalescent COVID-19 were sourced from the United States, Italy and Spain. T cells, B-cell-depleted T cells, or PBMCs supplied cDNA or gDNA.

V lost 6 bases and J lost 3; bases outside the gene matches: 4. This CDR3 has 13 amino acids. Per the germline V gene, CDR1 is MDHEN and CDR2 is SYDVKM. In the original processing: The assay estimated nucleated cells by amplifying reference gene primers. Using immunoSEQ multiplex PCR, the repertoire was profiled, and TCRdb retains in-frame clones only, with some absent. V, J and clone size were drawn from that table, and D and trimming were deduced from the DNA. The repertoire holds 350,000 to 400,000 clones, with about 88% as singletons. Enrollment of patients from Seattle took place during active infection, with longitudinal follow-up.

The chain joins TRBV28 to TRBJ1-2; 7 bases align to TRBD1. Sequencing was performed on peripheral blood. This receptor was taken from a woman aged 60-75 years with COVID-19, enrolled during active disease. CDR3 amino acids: CASRGTDYYGYTF. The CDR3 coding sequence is TGTGCCAGCAGGGGGACAGACTACTATGGCTACACCTTC.